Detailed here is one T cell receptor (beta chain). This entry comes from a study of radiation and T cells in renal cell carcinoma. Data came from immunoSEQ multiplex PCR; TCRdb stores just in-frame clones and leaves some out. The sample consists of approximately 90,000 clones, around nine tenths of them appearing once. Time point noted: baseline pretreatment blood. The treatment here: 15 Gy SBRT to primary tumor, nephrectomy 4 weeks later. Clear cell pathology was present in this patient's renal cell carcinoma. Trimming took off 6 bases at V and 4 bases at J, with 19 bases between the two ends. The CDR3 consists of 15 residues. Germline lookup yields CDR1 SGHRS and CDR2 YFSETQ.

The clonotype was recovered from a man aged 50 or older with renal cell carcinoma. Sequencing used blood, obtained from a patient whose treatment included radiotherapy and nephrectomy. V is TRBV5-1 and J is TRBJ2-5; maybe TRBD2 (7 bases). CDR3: CASTPGGGPGETQYF. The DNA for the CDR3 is TGCGCCAGCACCCCAGGCGGGGGCCCCGGAGAGACCCAGTACTTC.